The rows below give T cell receptor beta chains drawn from one sample of a study of STAT5B mutations in CD4+ large granular lymphocyte leukemia. Libraries were prepared by immunoSEQ multiplex PCR; TCRdb keeps only in-frame clonotypes and omits some of them. The sample lists 20,000 to 25,000 clones, 70% to 80% seen once, with 0.4% to 0.5% in the top ten. The sequenced material came from CD4+ T cells from blood buffy coats. The source of these receptors is a human donor in good health. Both conserved end residues are part of each CDR3. D genes are given only for firm matches. Clone size appears in some rows only: once, few, many, or a class for an expanded clone.

v_call	j_call	d_call	clone_size	cdr3_nt	cdr3_aa
TRBV10-3	TRBJ2-2	TRBD2	.	TGTGCCATCAGTGAGGTTAGCGGGAGAGGTACCGGGGAGCTGTTTTTT	CAISEVSGRGTGELFF
TRBV29-1	TRBJ1-5	.	few	TGCAGCGTTGGGGACCCAGATCAGCCCCAGCATTTT	CSVGDPDQPQHF
TRBV6-5	TRBJ2-7	.	.	TGTGCCAGCAGTTCCTATTCTCTAGTCCACGAGCAGTACTTC	CASSSYSLVHEQYF
TRBV19	TRBJ1-1	.	.	TGTGCCAGTAGTATAGTGGCGGGGGACACTGAAGCTTTCTTT	CASSIVAGDTEAFF
TRBV28	TRBJ1-2	.	.	TGTGCCAGCAGGGACAGTAACTATGGCTACACCTTC	CASRDSNYGYTF
TRBV21-1	TRBJ2-5	.	.	TGTGCCAGCAGCAAAGTTTGGCAGTTTGTAGAGACCCAGTACTTC	CASSKVWQFVETQYF
TRBV19	TRBJ2-3	.	.	TGTGCCAGTAGTATTCTAGGCGACCTCACAGATACGCAGTATTTT	CASSILGDLTDTQYF
TRBV30	TRBJ1-4	TRBD1	.	TGTGCCTGGAGTGACAGGGGTCGCTCCACTAATGAAAAACTGTTTTTT	CAWSDRGRSTNEKLFF
TRBV29-1	TRBJ1-4	.	.	TGCAGCGTTGAAGGGGGAGAAAAACTGTTTTTT	CSVEGGEKLFF
TRBV30	TRBJ1-5	.	few	TGTGCCTGGAGTGGGACTGCGAACAGTCAGCCCCAGCATTTT	CAWSGTANSQPQHF
TRBV30	TRBJ2-1	TRBD1	.	TGTGCCCGGGGGACAGGGGAGCAGTTCTTC	CARGTGEQFF
TRBV9	TRBJ1-1	.	.	TGTGCCAGCAGCGTACAGGTGAACACTGAAGCTTTCTTT	CASSVQVNTEAFF
TRBV5-8	TRBJ1-2	.	.	TGTGCCAGCAGCTTGGACCCCTGGCGGGGCTACACCTTC	CASSLDPWRGYTF
TRBV4-2	TRBJ2-1	.	.	TGTGCCAGCAGCCAAGTTAGCGGAGGCTCCTACAATGAGCAGTTCTTC	CASSQVSGGSYNEQFF
TRBV4-2	TRBJ2-1	.	.	TGTGCCAGCAGCCAAGGGGGGAGTCCGGGAGAGGGCTCCTACAATGAGCAGTTCTTC	CASSQGGSPGEGSYNEQFF
TRBV5-1	TRBJ2-1	.	.	TGCGCCAGCAGTTTAAGGACAGCATACAATGAGCAGTTCTTC	CASSLRTAYNEQFF
TRBV7-8	TRBJ2-7	TRBD1	.	TGTGCCAGCAGCTGGGACAGGGGTTCGGGGGAGCAGTACTTC	CASSWDRGSGEQYF
TRBV10-3	TRBJ2-1	TRBD2	once	TGTGCCATCACCCCAGGGACTAGCGGGGCCGACGATGAGCAGTTCTTC	CAITPGTSGADDEQFF
TRBV7-2	TRBJ2-7	.	.	TGTGCCAGCAGCTTAATGAGTGGGGACTACGAGCAGTACTTC	CASSLMSGDYEQYF
TRBV7-8	TRBJ2-1	TRBD2	.	TGTGCCAGCAGACTAGCGGGTAACTACAATGAGCAGTTCTTC	CASRLAGNYNEQFF
TRBV7-7	TRBJ1-1	.	few	TGTGCTAGCAGCCGGGACATCGACACTGAAGCTTTCTTT	CASSRDIDTEAFF
TRBV5-8	TRBJ1-5	.	.	TGTGCCAGCAGCTATGCTCGGACGGGGAATCAGCCCCAGCATTTT	CASSYARTGNQPQHF
TRBV5-6	TRBJ2-2	TRBD2	.	TGTGCCAGCAGCTGGGGACTAGTGATCACCGGGGAGCTGTTTTTT	CASSWGLVITGELFF
TRBV10-3	TRBJ2-5	.	.	TGTGCCATCAGTGACTTCCTTGAGACCCAGTACTTC	CAISDFLETQYF
TRBV9	TRBJ2-2	.	.	TGTGCCAGCAGCTCCATCCCAGTCACCGGGGAGCTGTTTTTT	CASSSIPVTGELFF
TRBV11-3	TRBJ2-1	TRBD2	.	TGTGCCAGCAGTCTACCGGGACTAGCTGCTGAGCAGTTCTTC	CASSLPGLAAEQFF
TRBV5-1	TRBJ1-2	.	few	TGCGCCAGCAGCTTGGGCATAGGGGGCTATGGCTACACCTTC	CASSLGIGGYGYTF
TRBV7-9	TRBJ1-4	.	.	TGTGCCAGCAGACAAAGCTCGGGGACTCGGGGTGAAAAACTGTTTTTT	CASRQSSGTRGEKLFF
TRBV30	TRBJ2-6	.	.	TGTGCCTGGAGTGTACGCCGGACGAGCGGCTCTGGGGCCAACGTCCTGACTTTC	CAWSVRRTSGSGANVLTF
TRBV29-1	TRBJ2-7	.	.	TGCAGCGTGCAAACTAGCTACGAGCAGTACTTC	CSVQTSYEQYF
TRBV11-3	TRBJ2-5	.	.	TGTGCCAGCAGACCGACCGGGACAAGCGGGTCCCAGTACTTC	CASRPTGTSGSQYF
TRBV6-1	TRBJ1-3	TRBD1	.	TGTGCCAGCAGTAGGGACAGATCCTCTGGAAACACCATATATTTT	CASSRDRSSGNTIYF
TRBV10-3	TRBJ2-7	.	.	TGTGCCACCTGCCAGACTGCGGGCTACGAGCAGTACTTC	CATCQTAGYEQYF
TRBV7-8	TRBJ1-5	.	.	TGTGCCAGCAGCCCTCGCTCGGGGCAGCCCCAGCATTTT	CASSPRSGQPQHF
TRBV10-3	TRBJ1-4	.	.	TGTGCCATCAGTGAGCGGGCGACCTCATATGAAAAACTGTTTTTT	CAISERATSYEKLFF
TRBV11-3	TRBJ1-2	.	once	TGTGCCAGCAGCTCTACTACCGATCTGGGCTACACCTTC	CASSSTTDLGYTF
TRBV19	TRBJ2-3	.	.	TGTGCCAGTACCCCCCTGGTGGGACCCACAGATACGCAGTATTTT	CASTPLVGPTDTQYF
TRBV5-6	TRBJ2-7	.	.	TGTGCCAGCAGCTTGCTGGGGGCGAACTACGAGCAGTACTTC	CASSLLGANYEQYF
TRBV27	TRBJ1-2	.	.	TGTGCCAGCAGTTCTGGGGGGGGGACGACAGACAACTATGGCTACACCTTC	CASSSGGGTTDNYGYTF
TRBV10-3	TRBJ2-1	.	.	TGTGCCATCAGTGAGTCGATAGGGCTGGACTCGAATGAGCAGTTCTTC	CAISESIGLDSNEQFF
TRBV7-9	TRBJ2-4	TRBD2	.	TGTGCCAGCAGCCTGGGCGGGGGGGCCATTCAGTACTTC	CASSLGGGAIQYF
TRBV10-3	TRBJ2-7	.	.	TGTGCCATCAGACCGGGGCCGGGCTACGAGCAGTACTTC	CAIRPGPGYEQYF
TRBV7-2	TRBJ2-3	TRBD2	.	TGTGCCAGCAGCCAGCGGACTAGCGGGGTCTCGGATACGCAGTATTTT	CASSQRTSGVSDTQYF
TRBV19	TRBJ2-1	.	.	TGTGCCAGTAGTATACTGACCGGGACTGGCAATGAGCAGTTCTTC	CASSILTGTGNEQFF
TRBV11-3	TRBJ2-3	.	.	.	CASGDLHFGQGFHDTDTQYF
TRBV7-9	TRBJ2-7	TRBD1	once	TGTGCCAGCAGCTTCTGGGACAGGGGGCAGCACGAGCAGTACTTC	CASSFWDRGQHEQYF
TRBV7-2	TRBJ2-3	.	once	TGTGCCAGCAGCGCCTCGGGCGATACGCAGTATTTT	CASSASGDTQYF
TRBV15	TRBJ1-3	.	.	TGTGCCACCAGCAGGTGGGACCGCCTTTCGGACACCATATATTTT	CATSRWDRLSDTIYF
TRBV11-2	TRBJ2-1	.	.	TGTGCCAGCACCCCCGGGGTTTACAATGAGCAGTTCTTC	CASTPGVYNEQFF
TRBV9	TRBJ2-1	.	.	TGTGCCAGCAGCGTAGGCGGGGGCGGCTCCTACAATGAGCAGTTCTTC	CASSVGGGGSYNEQFF
TRBV30	TRBJ2-5	.	.	TGTGCCTGGAGTCACCCCGAAGAGACCCAGTACTTC	CAWSHPEETQYF
TRBV19	TRBJ1-1	.	.	TGTGCCAGTAATCACAGGGAGAACACTGAAGCTTTCTTT	CASNHRENTEAFF
TRBV5-1	TRBJ2-5	.	.	TGCGCCAGCAGCTTGTATACGGGAGTACAAGAGACCCAGTACTTC	CASSLYTGVQETQYF
TRBV6-1	TRBJ1-1	.	.	TGTGCCAGCAGTCTAGAACTGAACACTGAAGCTTTCTTT	CASSLELNTEAFF
TRBV5-8	TRBJ1-2	TRBD1	.	TGTGCCAGCAGCTCCGGACAGGGGGATGGCTACACCTTC	CASSSGQGDGYTF
TRBV2	TRBJ2-2	TRBD2	few	TGTGCCAGCAGGACAACTAGCGGGAACACCGGGGAGCTGTTTTTT	CASRTTSGNTGELFF
TRBV5-5	TRBJ1-2	TRBD1	.	TGTGCCAGCAGCTTGGAACAGGGGTATGGCTACACCTTC	CASSLEQGYGYTF